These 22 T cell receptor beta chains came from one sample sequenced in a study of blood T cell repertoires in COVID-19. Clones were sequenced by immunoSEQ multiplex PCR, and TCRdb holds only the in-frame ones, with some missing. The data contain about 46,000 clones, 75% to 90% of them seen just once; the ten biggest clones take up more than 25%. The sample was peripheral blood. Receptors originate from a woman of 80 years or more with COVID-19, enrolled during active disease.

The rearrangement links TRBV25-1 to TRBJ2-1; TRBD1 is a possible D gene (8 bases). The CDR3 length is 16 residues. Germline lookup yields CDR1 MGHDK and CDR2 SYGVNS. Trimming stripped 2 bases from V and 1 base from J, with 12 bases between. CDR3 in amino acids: CASSETGGDSYNEQFF. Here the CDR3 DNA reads TGTGCCAGCAGTGAAACAGGGGGGGATTCCTACAATGAGCAGTTCTTC.

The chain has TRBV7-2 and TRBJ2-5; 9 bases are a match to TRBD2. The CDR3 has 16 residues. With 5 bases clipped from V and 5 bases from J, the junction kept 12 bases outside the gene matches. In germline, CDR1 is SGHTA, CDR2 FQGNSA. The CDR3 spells CASSPRSLAGLETQYF. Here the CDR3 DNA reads TGTGCCAGCAGCCCAAGGTCTCTAGCGGGACTGGAGACCCAGTACTTC.

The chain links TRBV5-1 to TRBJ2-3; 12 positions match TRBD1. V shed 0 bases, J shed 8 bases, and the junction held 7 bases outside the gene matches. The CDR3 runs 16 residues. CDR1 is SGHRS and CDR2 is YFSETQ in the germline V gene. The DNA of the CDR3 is TGCGCCAGCAGCTTGGAGGGACAGGGGGCCCTTGGTACGCAGTATTTT. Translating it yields CASSLEGQGALGTQYF. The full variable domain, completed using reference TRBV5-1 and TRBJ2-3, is KAGVTQTPRYLIKTRGQQVTLSCSPISGHRSVSWYQQTPGQGLQFLFEYFSETQRNKGNFPGRFSGRQFSNSRSEMNVSTLELGDSALYLCASSLEGQGALGTQYFGPGTRLTVL.

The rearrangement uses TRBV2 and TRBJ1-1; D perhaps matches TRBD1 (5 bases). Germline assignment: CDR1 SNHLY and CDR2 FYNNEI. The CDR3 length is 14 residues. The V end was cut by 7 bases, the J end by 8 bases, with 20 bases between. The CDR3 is CASTSRQGIGEAFF. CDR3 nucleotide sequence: TGTGCCAGCACCTCCCGCCAGGGTATCGGAGAAGCTTTCTTT.

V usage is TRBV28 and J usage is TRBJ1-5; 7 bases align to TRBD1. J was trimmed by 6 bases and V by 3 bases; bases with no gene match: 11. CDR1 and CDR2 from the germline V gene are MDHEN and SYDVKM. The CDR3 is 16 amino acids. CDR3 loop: CASSFWGRGTFQPQHF. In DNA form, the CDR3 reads TGTGCCAGCAGTTTTTGGGGCAGGGGGACATTTCAGCCCCAGCATTTT. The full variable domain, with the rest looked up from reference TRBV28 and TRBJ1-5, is DVKVTQSSRYLVKRTGEKVFLECVQDMDHENMFWYRQDPGLGLRLIYFSYDVKMKEKGDIPEGYSVSREKKERFSLILESASTNQTSMYLCASSFWGRGTFQPQHFGDGTRLSIL.

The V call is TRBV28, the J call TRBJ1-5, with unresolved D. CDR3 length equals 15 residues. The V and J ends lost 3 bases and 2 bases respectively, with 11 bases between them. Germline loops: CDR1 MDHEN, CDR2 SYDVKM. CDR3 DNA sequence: TGTGCCAGCAGTTTGGAGGAGCCTGGCAATCAGCCCCAGCATTTT. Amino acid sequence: CASSLEEPGNQPQHF.

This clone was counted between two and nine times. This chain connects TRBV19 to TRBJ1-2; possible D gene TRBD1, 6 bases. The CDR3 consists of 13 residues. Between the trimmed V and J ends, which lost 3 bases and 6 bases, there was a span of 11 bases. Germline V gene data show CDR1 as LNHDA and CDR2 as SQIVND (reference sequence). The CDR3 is CASSIWGLDGYTF. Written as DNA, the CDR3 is TGTGCCAGTAGTATCTGGGGGCTGGATGGCTACACCTTC.

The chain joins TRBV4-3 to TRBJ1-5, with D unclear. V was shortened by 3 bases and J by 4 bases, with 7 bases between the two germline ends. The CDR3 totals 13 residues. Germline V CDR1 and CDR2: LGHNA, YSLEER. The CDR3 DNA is TGCGCCAGCAGCCAGAGTGAGAATCAGCCCCAGCATTTT. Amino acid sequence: CASSQSENQPQHF.

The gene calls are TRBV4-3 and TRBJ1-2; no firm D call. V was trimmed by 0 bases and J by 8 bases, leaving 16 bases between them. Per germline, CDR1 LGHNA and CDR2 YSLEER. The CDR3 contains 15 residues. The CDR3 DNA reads TGCGCCAGCAGCCAAGACGATTCCAGTTATGTAGGCTACACCTTC. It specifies CASSQDDSSYVGYTF.

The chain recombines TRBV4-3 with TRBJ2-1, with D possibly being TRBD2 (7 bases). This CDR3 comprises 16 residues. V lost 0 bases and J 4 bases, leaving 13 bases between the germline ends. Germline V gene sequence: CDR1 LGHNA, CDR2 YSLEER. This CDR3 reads CASSQEVGGLYNEQFF. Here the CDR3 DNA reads TGCGCCAGCAGCCAAGAGGTGGGGGGGCTTTACAATGAGCAGTTCTTC.

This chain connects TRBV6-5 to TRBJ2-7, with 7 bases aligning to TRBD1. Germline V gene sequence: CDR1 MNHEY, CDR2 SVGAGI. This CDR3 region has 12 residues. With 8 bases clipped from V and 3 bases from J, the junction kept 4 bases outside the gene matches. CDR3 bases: TGTGCCAGCCAGGGGGTTGGCTACGAGCAGTACTTC. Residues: CASQGVGYEQYF.

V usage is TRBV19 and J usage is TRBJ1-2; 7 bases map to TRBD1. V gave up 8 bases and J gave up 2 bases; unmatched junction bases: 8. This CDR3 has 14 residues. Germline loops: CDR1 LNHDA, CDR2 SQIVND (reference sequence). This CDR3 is CASLDRVGNYGYTF. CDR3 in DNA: TGTGCCAGTCTCGACAGGGTTGGGAACTATGGCTACACCTTC.

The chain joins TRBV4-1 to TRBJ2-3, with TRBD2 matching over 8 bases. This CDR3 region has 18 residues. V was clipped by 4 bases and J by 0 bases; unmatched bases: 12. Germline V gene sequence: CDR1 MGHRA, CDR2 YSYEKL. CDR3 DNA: TGCGCCAGCAGCCCGGGACTAGGACCCCGCGTTAGCACAGATACGCAGTATTTT. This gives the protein CASSPGLGPRVSTDTQYF.

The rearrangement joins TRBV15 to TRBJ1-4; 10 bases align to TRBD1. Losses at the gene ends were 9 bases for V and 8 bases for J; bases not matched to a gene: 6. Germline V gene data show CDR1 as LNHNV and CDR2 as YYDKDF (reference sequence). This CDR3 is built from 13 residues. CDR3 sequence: CATGQGKYEKLFF. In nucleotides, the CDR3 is TGTGCCACGGGACAGGGGAAGTACGAAAAACTGTTTTTT.

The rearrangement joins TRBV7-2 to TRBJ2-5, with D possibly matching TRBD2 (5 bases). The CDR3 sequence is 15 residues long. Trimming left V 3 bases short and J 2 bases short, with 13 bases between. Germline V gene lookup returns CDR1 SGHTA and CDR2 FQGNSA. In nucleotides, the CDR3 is TGTGCCAGCAGCTTCGGGATCAGTCCGCAAGAGACCCAGTACTTC. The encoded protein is CASSFGISPQETQYF.

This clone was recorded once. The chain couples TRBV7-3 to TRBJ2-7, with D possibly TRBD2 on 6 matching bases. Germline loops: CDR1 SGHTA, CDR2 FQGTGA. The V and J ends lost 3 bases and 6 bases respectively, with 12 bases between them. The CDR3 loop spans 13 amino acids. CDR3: CASSFVSGGEQYF. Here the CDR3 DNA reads TGTGCCAGCAGCTTCGTTTCCGGGGGCGAGCAGTACTTC.

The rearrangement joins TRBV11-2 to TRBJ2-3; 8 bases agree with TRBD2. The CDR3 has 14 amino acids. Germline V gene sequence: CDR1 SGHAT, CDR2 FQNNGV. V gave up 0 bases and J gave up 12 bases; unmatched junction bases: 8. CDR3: CASSLEPQRGFQYF. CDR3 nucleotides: TGTGCCAGCAGCTTAGAACCTCAGCGGGGGTTTCAGTATTTT.

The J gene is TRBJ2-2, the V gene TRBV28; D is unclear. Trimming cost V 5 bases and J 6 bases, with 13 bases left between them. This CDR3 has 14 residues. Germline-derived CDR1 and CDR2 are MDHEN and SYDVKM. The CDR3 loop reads CASSTPLGPGELFF. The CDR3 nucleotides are TGTGCCAGCAGTACCCCCCTGGGCCCCGGGGAGCTGTTTTTT.

The CDR3 protein is CSVRTANSYEQYF. The CDR3 DNA is TGCAGCGTCAGGACAGCAAACTCCTACGAGCAGTACTTC. The V call is TRBV29-1, the J call TRBJ2-7; maybe TRBD1 (6 bases). Germline CDR1 is SQVTM and CDR2 is ANQGSEA. The CDR3 covers 13 residues. V lost 6 bases to trimming and J lost 0 bases, with 12 bases between them.

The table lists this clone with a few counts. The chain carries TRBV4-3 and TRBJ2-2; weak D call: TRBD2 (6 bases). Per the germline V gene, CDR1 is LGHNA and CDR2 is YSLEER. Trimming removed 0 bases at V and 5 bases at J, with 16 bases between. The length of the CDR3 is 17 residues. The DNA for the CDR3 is TGCGCCAGCAGCCAAGATTTTCCGGGAGTAAATACCGGGGAGCTGTTTTTT. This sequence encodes CASSQDFPGVNTGELFF.

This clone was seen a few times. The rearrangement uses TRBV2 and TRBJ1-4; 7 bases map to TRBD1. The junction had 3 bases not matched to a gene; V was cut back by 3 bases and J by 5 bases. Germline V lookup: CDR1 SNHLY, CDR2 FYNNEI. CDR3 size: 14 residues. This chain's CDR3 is CASSDNRGNEKLFF. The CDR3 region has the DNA TGTGCCAGCAGTGACAACAGGGGAAATGAAAAACTGTTTTTT.

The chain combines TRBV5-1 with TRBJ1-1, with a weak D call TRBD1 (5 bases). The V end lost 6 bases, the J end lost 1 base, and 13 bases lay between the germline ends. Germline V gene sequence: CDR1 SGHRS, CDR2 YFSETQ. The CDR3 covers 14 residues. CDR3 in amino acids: CASTLGASNTEAFF. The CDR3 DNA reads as TGCGCCAGCACCCTTGGGGCTTCGAACACTGAAGCTTTCTTT.